The rows below give T cell receptor beta chains drawn from one sample of a study of blood T cell repertoires in COVID-19. The assay was immunoSEQ multiplex PCR, and TCRdb's table has in-frame clones only and misses some. Among about 66,000 clones listed, 91% were seen once. The sample was peripheral blood. The receptors were sampled from a human donor in a cohort sampled during active COVID-19. The CDR3 runs from the conserved cysteine through the conserved F or W. Fields, in order: J gene, V gene, D gene, clone size, CDR3 protein, CDR3 DNA. A D gene is named only where the DNA matches it firmly. Clone sizes are given selectively: once, few, many, or a class where the clone is expanded.

>TRBJ2-7|TRBV5-4|TRBD2|NA
CASSLGGGGSYEQYF
TGTGCCAGCAGCTTGGGTGGGGGAGGGTCCTACGAGCAGTACTTC
>TRBJ2-3|TRBV6-5|NA|NA
CASSESSPDTQYF
TGTGCCAGCAGCGAGAGCTCGCCAGATACGCAGTATTTT
>TRBJ2-1|TRBV10-1|TRBD1|NA
CASSELMTGAGLNEQFF
TGCGCCAGCAGTGAGTTAATGACAGGGGCCGGACTCAATGAGCAGTTCTTC
>TRBJ1-6|TRBV4-2|NA|NA
CASQLSSTYNSPLHF
TGTGCCAGCCAGCTCTCTTCGACATATAATTCACCCCTCCACTTT
>TRBJ2-7|TRBV10-2|TRBD1|NA
CASSGDRGYSYEQYF
TGCGCCAGCAGTGGTGACAGGGGGTATTCCTACGAGCAGTACTTC
>TRBJ2-2|TRBV7-3|TRBD1|NA
CASSLTRLRGMSGELFF
TGTGCCAGCAGCCTTACCCGGCTCAGGGGGATGTCCGGGGAGCTGTTTTTT
>TRBJ2-5|TRBV5-8|TRBD1|NA
CASSPGTGRFETQYF
TGTGCCAGCAGCCCCGGGACAGGTCGTTTTGAGACCCAGTACTTC
>TRBJ2-2|TRBV5-1|TRBD1|NA
CASSSGQGKVGELFF
TGCGCCAGCAGCAGTGGACAGGGGAAAGTCGGGGAGCTGTTTTTT
>TRBJ1-2|TRBV28|TRBD1|NA
CASSALDRWVYGYTF
TGTGCCAGCAGTGCCCTGGACAGGTGGGTCTATGGCTACACCTTC
>TRBJ1-3|TRBV19|NA|NA
CASIRPQGGVGNTIYF
TGTGCCAGTATCCGACCCCAGGGAGGTGTTGGAAACACCATATATTTT
>TRBJ2-3|TRBV19|TRBD2|NA
CASTRTSLDTQYF
TGTGCCAGTACCAGGACTAGCTTGGATACGCAGTATTTT
>TRBJ2-2|TRBV7-2|TRBD2|NA
CASSEPGLAGGTGELFF
TGTGCCAGCAGCGAACCGGGATTGGCGGGGGGGACCGGGGAGCTGTTTTTT
>TRBJ1-1|TRBV10-3|NA|NA
CAISETVQRNTEAFF
TGTGCCATCAGTGAGACGGTTCAAAGGAACACTGAAGCTTTCTTT
>TRBJ2-5|TRBV15|NA|once
CATSRVREETQYF
TGTGCCACCAGCAGAGTCAGGGAAGAGACCCAGTACTTC
>TRBJ1-1|TRBV7-9|NA|once
CASSQDRRNTEAFF
TGTGCCAGCAGTCAAGACAGGAGGAACACTGAAGCTTTCTTT
>TRBJ1-1|TRBV7-6|NA|once
CASSLVSRDTEAFF
TGTGCCAGCAGCTTAGTTAGCCGGGACACTGAAGCTTTCTTT
>TRBJ1-3|TRBV7-8|NA|NA
CASSLAPTGSGNTIYF
TGTGCCAGCAGCTTAGCTCCGACAGGATCTGGAAACACCATATATTTT
>TRBJ1-1|TRBV10-3|NA|NA
CAISENPTGPGGTEAFF
TGTGCCATCAGTGAGAACCCGACGGGACCGGGGGGGACTGAAGCTTTCTTT
>TRBJ1-5|TRBV28|NA|NA
CASSIQTQPQHF
TGTGCCAGCAGTATACAGACTCAGCCCCAGCATTTT
>TRBJ2-7|TRBV7-9|TRBD1|NA
CASRSGTGDYEQYF
TGTGCCAGCAGATCCGGGACAGGGGACTACGAGCAGTACTTC
>TRBJ2-1|TRBV5-1|NA|NA
CASSLGVNNEQFF
TGCGCCAGCAGCTTGGGAGTCAACAATGAGCAGTTCTTC
>TRBJ1-3|TRBV6-5|NA|NA
CASRDPGRGNTIYF
TGTGCCAGCAGAGACCCAGGAAGGGGAAACACCATATATTTT
>TRBJ1-4|TRBV7-9|NA|NA
CASSDNPGVNEKLFF
TGTGCCAGCAGTGACAACCCAGGGGTGAATGAAAAACTGTTTTTT
>TRBJ2-1|TRBV11-2|TRBD2|NA
CASSSSGLAPGSSYNEQFF
TGTGCCAGCAGCAGTTCGGGACTAGCCCCGGGGTCCTCCTACAATGAGCAGTTCTTC
>TRBJ1-1|TRBV5-1|NA|NA
CASSLAGFTEAFF
TGCGCCAGCAGCTTGGCAGGTTTCACTGAAGCTTTCTTT
>TRBJ2-3|TRBV7-9|NA|NA
CASSLRRRGDTQYF
TGTGCCAGCAGCCTTAGACGTAGGGGGGATACGCAGTATTTT
>TRBJ1-5|TRBV6-1|NA|NA
CASSDPHRDNQPQHF
TGTGCCAGCAGTGACCCGCACAGAGACAATCAGCCCCAGCATTTT
>TRBJ2-7|TRBV5-1|TRBD2|NA
CASRTSESYEQYF
TGCGCAAGTCGGACTAGCGAATCCTACGAGCAGTACTTC
>TRBJ2-2|TRBV7-3|NA|NA
CASSLGSGWTGELFF
TGTGCCAGCAGCTTAGGGTCAGGGTGGACCGGGGAGCTGTTTTTT
>TRBJ2-3|TRBV7-2|TRBD2|NA
CASSVSGTSGGMYF
TGTGCCAGCAGTGTGTCCGGGACTAGCGGGGGCATGTATTTT
>TRBJ1-6|TRBV6-1|NA|NA
CASSVGRGFYQGNSPLHF
TGTGCCAGCAGTGTTGGCAGGGGTTTCTACCAAGGGAATTCACCCCTCCACTTT